The clone carrying this T cell receptor (beta chain) was seen only once. This sample is part of a study of shared clonotypes between healthy human individuals. The authors divided CD4+ cells into CD45RA+ naive and CD45RA-negative memory subsets. V shed 4 bases and J shed 9 bases, with 6 bases lying between them. In germline, CDR1 is MNHNY, CDR2 SVGAGI (reference sequence). This CDR3 is 11 amino acids long. Repertoires were generated with immunoSEQ multiplex PCR, while TCRdb's copy carries only in-frame clones and drops some. The sample consists of over a million clones, about 80% of them appearing once.

The sequenced sample consisted of memory CD4+ T cells from PBMCs. Subset noted: CD45RA-negative fraction. The receptor was derived from a young man in good health. Some clones in this sample may be carry-over from other donors' samples. The chain links TRBV6-6 to TRBJ2-2; D remains ambiguous. The CDR3 nucleotides are TGTGCCAGCAGTTTTCTCAGGGAGCTGTTTTTT. Translated: CASSFLRELFF.